A selection of T cell receptor beta chains follows, all from one sample in a study of shared clonotypes between healthy human individuals. Method: immunoSEQ multiplex PCR; TCRdb's copy keeps in-frame clones and lacks some. The sample holds roughly 660,000 clones, around 91% seen once. The source material was memory CD8+ T cells from PBMCs. These receptors originate from a man younger than 35 in good health. Some clones in this sample may be carry-over from other donors' samples. CDR3s include the opening cysteine and the closing phenylalanine or tryptophan. The D gene is left open where the match is weak. Some rows mark clone size as missing; the rest say once, few, many or name a class of expanded clone.

>.|TRBJ1-1|.|TRBV27
CASSLRDHRTEAFF
TGTGCCAGCAGCCTCAGGGACCATAGGACTGAAGCTTTCTTT
>.|TRBJ2-5|.|TRBV15
CATSRESSVVRQETQYF
TGTGCCACCAGCAGAGAAAGTTCAGTTGTCAGACAAGAGACCCAGTACTTC
>.|TRBJ2-5|.|TRBV6-5
CASSSDPYQETQYF
TGTGCCAGCAGCTCGGACCCGTACCAAGAGACCCAGTACTTC
>.|TRBJ2-7|.|TRBV6-6
CASSYSNAGYEQYF
TGTGCCAGCAGTTACTCGAATGCGGGGTACGAGCAGTACTTC
>TRBD2|TRBJ2-1|.|TRBV11-2
CASSSSGRVNEQFF
TGTGCCAGCAGCTCTAGCGGGAGGGTAAATGAGCAGTTCTTC
>.|TRBJ2-1|.|TRBV7-2
CASSLVLGAVEQFF
TGTGCCAGCAGCTTAGTACTGGGGGCGGTTGAGCAGTTCTTC
>TRBD2|TRBJ2-2|.|TRBV9
CASSGVPLAGTGELFF
TGTGCCAGCAGCGGAGTCCCCCTAGCGGGGACCGGGGAGCTGTTTTTT
>.|TRBJ1-5|once|TRBV27
CASSPVMGNQPQHF
TGTGCCAGCAGCCCCGTCATGGGCAATCAGCCCCAGCATTTT
>.|TRBJ1-5|once|TRBV27
CASSVRQLSNQPQHF
TGTGCCAGCAGTGTCCGACAGCTTAGCAATCAGCCCCAGCATTTT
>.|TRBJ2-7|.|TRBV5-4
CASSFNRVSYEQYF
TGTGCCAGCAGCTTTAACAGGGTTTCCTACGAGCAGTACTTC
>.|TRBJ2-7|.|TRBV19
CASSLTRGGAGEQYF
TGTGCCAGTAGCCTCACCAGAGGGGGCGCGGGGGAGCAGTACTTC
>.|TRBJ2-2|.|TRBV6-4
CASSDGQNTGELFF
TGTGCCAGCAGTGACGGACAAAACACCGGGGAGCTGTTTTTT
>TRBD1|TRBJ2-1|.|TRBV7-8
CASSWTPGQGGSSYNEQFF
TGTGCCAGCAGCTGGACCCCGGGACAGGGGGGGAGCTCCTACAATGAGCAGTTCTTC
>.|TRBJ1-1|.|TRBV27
CASSLSGATEAFF
TGTGCCAGCAGTTTATCGGGGGCCACTGAAGCTTTCTTT
>.|TRBJ1-5|once|TRBV6-5
CASRQGINQPQHF
TGTGCCAGCAGGCAGGGGATCAATCAGCCCCAGCATTTT
>.|TRBJ2-5|.|TRBV18
CASSPSSPTYQETQYF
TGTGCCAGCTCACCCTCTAGCCCTACGTACCAAGAGACCCAGTACTTC
>.|TRBJ1-5|few|TRBV19
CASGQGSNQPQHF
TGTGCCAGTGGCCAGGGGAGCAATCAGCCCCAGCATTTT
>TRBD2|TRBJ2-3|once|TRBV10-3
CAISPIAGVGTYTDTQYF
TGTGCCATCAGTCCCATAGCGGGAGTAGGGACCTACACAGATACGCAGTATTTT
>.|TRBJ2-3|.|TRBV2
CASSPRGWGFETDTQYF
TGTGCCAGCAGCCCCCGGGGGTGGGGTTTCGAGACAGATACGCAGTATTTT
>.|TRBJ1-1|.|TRBV9
CASSVAAGSLNTEAFF
TGTGCCAGCAGCGTAGCGGCGGGCAGTCTGAACACTGAAGCTTTCTTT
>.|TRBJ2-1|.|TRBV2
CASSEERPTGPHEQFF
TGTGCCAGCAGTGAAGAAAGACCCACAGGGCCCCATGAGCAGTTCTTC
>TRBD1|TRBJ2-7|.|TRBV15
CATSSGQGPYEQYF
TGTGCCACCAGCAGCGGACAGGGGCCCTACGAGCAGTACTTC
>TRBD1|TRBJ2-6|.|TRBV28
CASRATGVVSGANVLTF
TGTGCCAGCAGGGCCACAGGGGTGGTCTCTGGGGCCAACGTCCTGACTTTC
>TRBD1|TRBJ1-1|.|TRBV5-1
CASSLEPAGGGRNTEAFF
TGCGCCAGCAGCTTGGAACCGGCAGGGGGCGGGAGGAACACTGAAGCTTTCTTT
>.|TRBJ2-1|once|TRBV18
CASSPSSGEAYNEQFF
TGTGCCAGCTCACCATCGTCAGGGGAAGCCTACAATGAGCAGTTCTTC
>.|TRBJ2-2|.|TRBV10-3
CAILAGTANTGELFF
TGTGCCATCCTCGCGGGGACTGCGAACACCGGGGAGCTGTTTTTT
>.|TRBJ2-7|.|TRBV29-1
CSAYLGSYEQYF
TGCAGCGCCTATCTCGGCAGTTACGAGCAGTACTTC
>.|TRBJ2-2|.|TRBV28
CASSLGSLWVGELFF
TGTGCCAGCAGCCTGGGGTCTCTGTGGGTCGGGGAGCTGTTTTTT
>TRBD1|TRBJ2-2|.|TRBV9
CASSVNRDRGGTGELFF
TGTGCCAGCAGCGTAAACCGGGACAGGGGGGGTACCGGGGAGCTGTTTTTT
>.|TRBJ2-7|.|TRBV6-1
CASSELDGRYEQYF
TGTGCCAGCAGTGAACTGGACGGTCGGTACGAGCAGTACTTC
>.|TRBJ2-7|.|TRBV28
CASSYPGAALYEQYF
TGTGCCAGCAGTTACCCGGGAGCAGCCCTCTACGAGCAGTACTTC